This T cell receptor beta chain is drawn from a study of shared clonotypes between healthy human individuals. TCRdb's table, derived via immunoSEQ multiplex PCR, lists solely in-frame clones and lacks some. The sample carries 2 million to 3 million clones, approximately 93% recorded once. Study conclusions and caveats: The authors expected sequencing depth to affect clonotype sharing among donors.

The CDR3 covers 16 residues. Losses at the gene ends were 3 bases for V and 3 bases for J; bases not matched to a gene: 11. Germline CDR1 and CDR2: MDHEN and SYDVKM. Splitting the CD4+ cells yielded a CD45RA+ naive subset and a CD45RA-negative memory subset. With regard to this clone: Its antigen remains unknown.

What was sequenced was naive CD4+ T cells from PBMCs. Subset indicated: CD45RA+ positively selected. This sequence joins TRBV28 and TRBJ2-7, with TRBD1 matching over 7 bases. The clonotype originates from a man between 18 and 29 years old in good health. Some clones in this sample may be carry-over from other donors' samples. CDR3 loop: CASSFGRDRIDYEQYF. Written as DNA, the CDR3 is TGTGCCAGCAGTTTTGGTCGGGACAGAATAGACTACGAGCAGTACTTC.